The 5 T cell receptor beta chains presented below share a single source sample, sequenced in a study of Graves' ophthalmopathy and Graves' hyperthyroidism. CDR3 regions of TCR beta were amplified from RNA transcripts. The authors performed first-round RT-PCR with HTBI primers and then a second-round multiplex PCR. TCRdb reprocessed the multiplex PCR reads via MiXCR and lists one record per CDR3 protein. The sample consists of a few hundred thousand distinct CDR3 sequences, about a sixth of them appearing once. The sequenced sample consisted of peripheral blood. These receptors originate from an adult woman with stable Graves' hyperthyroidism.

There are a few counts of this clonotype. A far larger clone differs by one base, so this is likely a read error. The chain carries TRBV20-1 and TRBJ1-5, with 8 bases aligning to TRBD1. There are 12 residues in the CDR3. The germline V gene has CDR1 DFQATT and CDR2 SNEGSKA (reference sequence). CDR3 DNA sequence: TGCAGTGCTCGGACAGGGAATCATCCCCAGCATTTT. It yields the protein CSARTGNHPQHF.

The table lists this clonotype with many counts. The V and J genes are TRBV6-5 and TRBJ2-5; D unclear. CDR1 and CDR2 from the germline V gene are MNHEY and SVGAGI. This CDR3 region has 15 residues. The V end was cut by 0 bases, the J end by 1 base, with 9 bases between. The DNA of the CDR3 is TGTGCCAGCAGTTACTCCCTAGGAGTCCAAGAGACCCAGTACTTC. It specifies CASSYSLGVQETQYF.

This clonotype was seen ten or more times. This chain links TRBV5-1 with TRBJ2-7; D possibly corresponds to TRBD2 (5 bases). Germline assignment: CDR1 SGHRS and CDR2 YFSETQ. The CDR3 extends over 12 amino acids. The V end lost 0 bases, the J end lost 6 bases, and 7 bases lay between the germline ends. In nucleotides, the CDR3 is TGCGCCAGCAGCTTGGTCGGGGTCGAGCAGTACTTC. This translates into CASSLVGVEQYF.

This sequence joins TRBV6-1 and TRBJ1-2, with TRBD1 as a possible D gene (6 bases). The CDR3 is 13 residues long. With 7 bases removed from V and 4 bases from J, the gap between germline ends came to 13 bases. Germline CDR1 and CDR2: MNHNS and SASEGT. This CDR3 reads CASKDRAFYGYTF. The CDR3 DNA follows: TGTGCCAGCAAGGACAGAGCTTTCTATGGCTACACCTTC.

This clonotype was observed many times. The chain employs TRBV24-1 and TRBJ2-5, with D tentatively TRBD1 (6 bases). The V gene's germline CDR1 is KGHDR and CDR2 SFDVKD. CDR3 length: 13 residues. The germline V and J ends were trimmed by 5 bases and 5 bases, with 11 bases remaining between them. In DNA, the CDR3 is TGTGCCACCAGTGCCGAGGGGGTTGAGACCCAGTACTTC. As protein: CATSAEGVETQYF.